This T cell receptor beta chain was observed in a study of blood T cell repertoires in COVID-19. Study-wide context: Whether acute or convalescent, the COVID-19 samples came from the United States, Italy and Spain.

Participants reported their clinical history, and cohort assignment relied on those reports. Generated by immunoSEQ multiplex PCR, the TCRdb table keeps only in-frame clones and is missing some. The sample includes roughly 300,000 clones, 85% of them seen just once. The CDR3 is 14 residues long. Between the trimmed V and J ends, which lost 6 bases and 6 bases, there was a span of 15 bases. The germline gives CDR1 SNHLY, CDR2 FYNNEI. What was sequenced was PBMCs or T cells enriched from blood (not recorded which). This clonotype was sampled from a woman aged 45 to 65 who had recovered from COVID-19. The chain combines TRBV2 with TRBJ1-5, with no clear D. The CDR3 nucleotides are TGTGCCAGCAGGTCCGTGACTCCCGCTCAGCCCCAGCATTTT. This codes for CASRSVTPAQPQHF.